Listed here is a single TCR beta chain. The data derive from a study of blood T cell repertoires in COVID-19. Some clones are missing from TCRdb's copy, which holds only in-frame ones; the method was immunoSEQ multiplex PCR. The sample carries about 100,000 clones, 92% recorded once. Germline V CDR1 and CDR2: SGHAT, FQNNGV. This CDR3 comprises 16 residues. Trimming removed 5 bases from V and 9 bases from J, with 20 bases in between. The receptor comes from a man aged 45-65 years with active COVID-19. Material: peripheral blood. This chain joins TRBV11-2 and TRBJ1-6; tentative D call: TRBD1 (6 bases). The CDR3 nucleotides are TGTGCCAGCAGCCGTCGAACCGGGGGGCAGGGTTCACCCCTCCACTTT. It is translated as CASSRRTGGQGSPLHF.